The clone carrying this TCR beta chain occurred a few times. The entry originates in a study of radiotherapy plus CTLA-4 blockade in lung cancer. Focal radiation was given together with CTLA-4 blockade (ipilimumab) to patients with chemo-refractory metastatic non-small-cell lung cancer. The protocol was immunoSEQ multiplex PCR, while the TCRdb copy is restricted to in-frame clones and leaves out a portion. The table shows more than 55,000 clones, with 70% to 80% occurring only once. Trimming shortened V by 5 bases and J by 2 bases, and 9 bases separated the two germline ends. Germline V gene lookup returns CDR1 SGHTA and CDR2 FQGNSA. This CDR3 has 13 residues.

The sample consisted of peripheral blood, taken from a patient treated with radiotherapy plus ipilimumab. The sequence derives from a human donor with non-small cell lung cancer who had a complete response to radiotherapy plus ipilimumab. This chain joins TRBV7-2 and TRBJ2-5, with D perhaps TRBD1 (6 bases). The CDR3 here is CASSIQGQETQYF. CDR3 nucleotides: TGTGCCAGCAGCATTCAGGGGCAAGAGACCCAGTACTTC.